The 7 T cell receptor beta chains given below trace back to one sample, sequenced in a study of graft-versus-host responses after intestinal transplantation. The data were produced by immunoSEQ multiplex PCR, yet TCRdb's version contains in-frame clones alone and is incomplete. The sample lists 2,000 to 2,500 clones, roughly 75% occurring once. Lamina propria and intraepithelial lymphocytes were released by processing graft tissue. Sequencing used ileum tissue, obtained 18 days after transplant. The receptors here all came from a human patient who received an intestinal transplant, so some T cells may come from the graft donor.

This sequence joins TRBV5-5 and TRBJ2-3, with 10 bases matching TRBD2. Germline V CDR1 and CDR2: SGHKS, YYEKEE (reference sequence). This CDR3 comprises 15 residues. The V segment lost 3 bases and the J segment 2 bases; nucleotides outside the gene matches: 3. CDR3 in DNA: TGTGCCAGCAGCTGGACTAGCGGTGTCACAGATACGCAGTATTTT. Protein sequence: CASSWTSGVTDTQYF.

The CDR3 nucleotides are TGCGCCAGCAGCTTGACTAGCGGCTCTGGGGCCAACGTCCTGACTTTC. Its protein product is CASSLTSGSGANVLTF. V gene TRBV5-1 combines with J gene TRBJ2-6, with 8 bases aligning to TRBD2. This CDR3 is 16 amino acids long. J lost 0 bases, V lost 1 base, and 0 bases had no gene match. CDR1 and CDR2 from the germline V gene are SGHRS and YFSETQ.

This clone appeared a single time. The J gene is TRBJ1-1, the V gene TRBV6-5, with D possibly being TRBD1 (5 bases). V lost 2 bases and J 4 bases, leaving 8 bases between the germline ends. Germline V gene lookup returns CDR1 MNHEY and CDR2 SVGAGI. There are 13 residues in the CDR3. The CDR3 spells CASSYAGVTEAFF. CDR3 DNA sequence: TGTGCCAGCAGTTACGCGGGGGTCACTGAAGCTTTCTTT.

The rearrangement joins TRBV25-1 to TRBJ1-2; D is unclear. The germline CDR1 and CDR2 sequences are MGHDK and SYGVNS. CDR3 size: 12 residues. V dropped 1 base and J dropped 4 bases, with 4 bases sitting between them. The CDR3 reads CASSESGYGYTF. The CDR3 DNA reads TGTGCCAGCAGTGAATCAGGCTATGGCTACACCTTC.

The chain combines TRBV10-1 with TRBJ1-2, with D tentatively TRBD1 (6 bases). The germline CDR1 and CDR2 sequences are WNHNN and SYGVQD (reference sequence). CDR3 length: 14 residues. V was clipped by 4 bases and J by 1 base, with 10 bases between them. The CDR3 here is CASSAGTNNYGYTF. In DNA, the CDR3 is TGCGCCAGCAGTGCCGGGACAAATAACTATGGCTACACCTTC.

The chain combines TRBV28 with TRBJ1-5, with 10 positions matching TRBD1. V lost 6 bases to trimming and J lost 5 bases; unmatched junction nucleotides: 1. The CDR3 covers 13 residues. The germline V gene encodes CDR1 MDHEN and CDR2 SYDVKM. This chain's CDR3 is CASSGTGDQPQHF. The CDR3 nucleotides read TGTGCCAGCAGCGGGACAGGGGATCAGCCCCAGCATTTT.

This chain links TRBV25-1 with TRBJ1-3; no clear D gene. The CDR3 has 13 amino acids. Between the trimmed V and J ends, which lost 2 bases and 4 bases, there was a span of 6 bases. Germline V CDR1 and CDR2: MGHDK, SYGVNS. The CDR3 nucleotides are TGTGCCAGCAGTGAACTTCAGGGAAACACCATATATTTT. Protein sequence: CASSELQGNTIYF.